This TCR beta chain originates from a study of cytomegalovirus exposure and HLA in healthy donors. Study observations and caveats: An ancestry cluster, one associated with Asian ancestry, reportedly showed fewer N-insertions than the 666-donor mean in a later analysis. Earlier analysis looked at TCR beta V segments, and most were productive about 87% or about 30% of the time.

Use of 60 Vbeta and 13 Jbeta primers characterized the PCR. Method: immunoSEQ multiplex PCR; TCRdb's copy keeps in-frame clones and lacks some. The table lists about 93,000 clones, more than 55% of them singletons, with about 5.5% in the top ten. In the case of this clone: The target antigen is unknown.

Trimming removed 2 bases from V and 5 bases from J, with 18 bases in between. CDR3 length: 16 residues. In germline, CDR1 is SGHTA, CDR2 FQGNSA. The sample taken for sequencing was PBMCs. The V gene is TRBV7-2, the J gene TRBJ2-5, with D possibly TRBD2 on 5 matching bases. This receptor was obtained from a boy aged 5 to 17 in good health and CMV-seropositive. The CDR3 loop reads CASSLPTGLGWETQYF. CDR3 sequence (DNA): TGTGCCAGCAGCTTACCGACCGGACTGGGTTGGGAGACCCAGTACTTC.